This TCR beta chain was retrieved from a study of T cell responses to AZD1222 COVID-19 vaccine. This CDR3 has 17 amino acids. The V and J ends lost 3 bases and 4 bases, in that order; junction bases with no gene match: 14. Germline V gene lookup returns CDR1 SQVTM and CDR2 ANQGSEA. Notes on this clone: Its target is unknown.

Assay used: immunoSEQ multiplex PCR; TCRdb lists only in-frame clones, some missing. In the table there are under 130,000 clones, around 94% of which are singletons. Overall study findings and caveats: Dominant CD4 TCR responses targeted spike regions 160-218 and 743-854.

This sequence was found in an adult in good health. V and J are TRBV29-1 and TRBJ1-3, with 8 bases lining up with TRBD1. The sample here was peripheral blood, taken on day 0 of AZD1222 vaccination. Written as DNA, the CDR3 is TGCAGCGTTGATTTGGAACACAGGGGGAAAGCCGGAAACACCATATATTTT. Its protein is CSVDLEHRGKAGNTIYF. Full variable domain (remainder filled in from reference TRBV29-1 and TRBJ1-3): SAVISQKPSRDICQRGTSLTIQCQVDSQVTMMFWYRQQPGQSLTLIATANQGSEATYESGFVIDKFPISRPNLTFSTLTVSNMSPEDSSIYLCSVDLEHRGKAGNTIYFGEGSWLTVV.